Listed below are T cell receptor beta chains from one sample, sequenced in a study of technical replicates of blood from several donors. Measured with immunoSEQ multiplex PCR; TCRdb has only the in-frame clones, and not every one. The sample has tens of thousands of clones; 95% to 98% are singletons. Sequencing was carried out using T cells isolated from PBMCs. These receptors were taken from a human donor in good health. Both conserved end residues are part of each CDR3. Fields, in order: J gene, V gene, clone size, D gene, CDR3 DNA, CDR3 protein. D genes are given only for firm matches. The size of a clone is reported for some rows only, either as once, few or many, or as a class for expanded clones.

>TRBJ1-2|TRBV30|NA|NA
TGTGCCTGGAGTGACCCGGGTGGTTATGGCTACACCTTC
CAWSDPGGYGYTF
>TRBJ2-7|TRBV29-1|once|NA
TGCAGCGTTGAAGTTATGTACGAGCAGTACTTC
CSVEVMYEQYF
>TRBJ1-4|TRBV27|NA|TRBD1
TGTGCCAGCAGTTTATCGGACAGGGAAGAAAAACTGTTTTTT
CASSLSDREEKLFF
>TRBJ2-3|TRBV27|NA|TRBD1
TGTGCCAGCAGACCGGGCCGGGACAGGGGAATGGATACGCAGTATTTT
CASRPGRDRGMDTQYF
>TRBJ2-1|TRBV4-2|NA|NA
TGTGCCAGCAGCCAAGATGGGAGGCTGAATGAGCAGTTCTTC
CASSQDGRLNEQFF
>TRBJ1-1|TRBV28|NA|NA
TGTGCCAGCAGTTTGGGAGTGAGCAACGAAGCTTTCTTT
CASSLGVSNEAFF
>TRBJ1-2|TRBV5-1|NA|NA
TGCGCCAGCAGCTCGCAGCGGAGTAACTATGGCTACACCTTC
CASSSQRSNYGYTF
>TRBJ1-4|TRBV14|NA|NA
TGTGCCAGCAGCCAACAGGGGCAGCCAAATGAAAAACTGTTTTTT
CASSQQGQPNEKLFF
>TRBJ1-2|TRBV4-1|NA|TRBD1
TGCGCCAGCAGCCTGGGGGACAGGGCAAGGGTGGGGGATGGCTACACCTTC
CASSLGDRARVGDGYTF
>TRBJ1-1|TRBV6-1|NA|TRBD1
TGTGCCAGCAGTACCCGACAGGGATTGAACACTGAAGCTTTCTTT
CASSTRQGLNTEAFF
>TRBJ2-5|TRBV11-2|NA|NA
TGTGCCAGCAGCTTCAGTGGGGGGTATTTTCAAGAGACCCAGTACTTC
CASSFSGGYFQETQYF
>TRBJ1-6|TRBV30|NA|NA
TGTGCCTGGAGTGTACTATCCTATAATTCACCCCTCCACTTT
CAWSVLSYNSPLHF